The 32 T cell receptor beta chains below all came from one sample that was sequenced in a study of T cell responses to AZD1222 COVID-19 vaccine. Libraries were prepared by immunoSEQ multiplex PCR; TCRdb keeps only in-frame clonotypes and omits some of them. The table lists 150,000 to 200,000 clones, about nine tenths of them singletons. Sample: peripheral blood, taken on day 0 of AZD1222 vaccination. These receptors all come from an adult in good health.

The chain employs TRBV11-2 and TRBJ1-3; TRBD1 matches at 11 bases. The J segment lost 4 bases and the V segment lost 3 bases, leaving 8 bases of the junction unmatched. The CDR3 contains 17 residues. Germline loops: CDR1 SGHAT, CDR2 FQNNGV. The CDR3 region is CASSLAGQGARGNTIYF. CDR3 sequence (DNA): TGTGCCAGCAGCTTGGCTGGACAGGGGGCGCGGGGAAACACCATATATTTT.

The CDR3 nucleotides are TGTGCCAGCAGCTTCTTCAGAGGTCGGGGCTATGGCTACACCTTC. Its protein is CASSFFRGRGYGYTF. The V and J genes are TRBV5-4 and TRBJ1-2; D gene unclear. V shed 2 bases and J shed 4 bases, with 15 bases lying between them. CDR1 and CDR2 from the germline V gene are SGHNT and YYREEE (reference sequence). CDR3 size: 15 residues.

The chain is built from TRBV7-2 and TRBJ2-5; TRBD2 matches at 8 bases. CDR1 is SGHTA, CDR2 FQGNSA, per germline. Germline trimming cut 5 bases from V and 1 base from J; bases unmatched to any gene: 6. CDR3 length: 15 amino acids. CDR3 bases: TGTGCCAGCAGCAAACGCGGGGGGCTCCAAGAGACCCAGTACTTC. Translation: CASSKRGGLQETQYF.

In nucleotides, the CDR3 is TGCGCCAGCAGCCAAGTATCCCGAAATTCACCCCTCCACTTT. Protein: CASSQVSRNSPLHF. The genes are TRBV4-3 and TRBJ1-6; D gene uncertain. CDR1 and CDR2 (germline): LGHNA, YSLEER. CDR3 size: 14 residues. The germline V and J ends were trimmed by 1 base and 7 bases, with 8 bases remaining between them.

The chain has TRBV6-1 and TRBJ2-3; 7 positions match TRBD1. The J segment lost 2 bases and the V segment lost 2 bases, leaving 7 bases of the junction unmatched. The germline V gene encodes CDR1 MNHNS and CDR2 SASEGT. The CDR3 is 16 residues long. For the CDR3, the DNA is TGTGCCAGCAGTGAATACCCGGGACAGTACACAGATACGCAGTATTTT. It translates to CASSEYPGQYTDTQYF.

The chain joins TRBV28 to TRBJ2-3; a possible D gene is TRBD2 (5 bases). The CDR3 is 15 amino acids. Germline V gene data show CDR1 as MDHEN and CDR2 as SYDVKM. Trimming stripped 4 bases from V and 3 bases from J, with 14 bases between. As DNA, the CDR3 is TGTGCCAGCAGTTCACCGGGGTCCCGAACAGATACGCAGTATTTT. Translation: CASSSPGSRTDTQYF.

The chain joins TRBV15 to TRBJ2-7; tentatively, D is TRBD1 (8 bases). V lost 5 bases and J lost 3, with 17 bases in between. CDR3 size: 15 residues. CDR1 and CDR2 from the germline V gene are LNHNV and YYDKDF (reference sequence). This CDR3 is CATSQGQGGGYEQYF. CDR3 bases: TGTGCCACCAGCCAAGGACAGGGCGGGGGCTACGAGCAGTACTTC.

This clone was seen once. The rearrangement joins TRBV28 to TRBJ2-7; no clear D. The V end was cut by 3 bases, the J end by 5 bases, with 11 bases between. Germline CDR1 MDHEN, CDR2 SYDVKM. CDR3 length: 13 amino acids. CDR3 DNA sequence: TGTGCCAGCAGTTTGGTCGTCCTGAACGAGCAGTACTTC. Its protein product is CASSLVVLNEQYF.

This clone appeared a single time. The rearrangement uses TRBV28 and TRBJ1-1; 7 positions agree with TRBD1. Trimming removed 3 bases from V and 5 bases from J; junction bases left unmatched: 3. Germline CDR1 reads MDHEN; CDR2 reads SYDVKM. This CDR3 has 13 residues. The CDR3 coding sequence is TGTGCCAGCAGTTTCAACAGGGGTACTGAAGCTTTCTTT. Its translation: CASSFNRGTEAFF.

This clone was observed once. CDR3: CASSNRGLVSDTQYF. The CDR3 bases are TGTGCCAGCAGCAACAGGGGCCTAGTTTCAGATACGCAGTATTTT. The chain links TRBV27 to TRBJ2-3; 7 bases are a match to TRBD1. The CDR3 length is 15 residues. Germline V CDR1 and CDR2: MNHEY, SMNVEV (reference sequence). Trimming took 6 bases from V and 4 from J; bases not matched to a gene: 10.

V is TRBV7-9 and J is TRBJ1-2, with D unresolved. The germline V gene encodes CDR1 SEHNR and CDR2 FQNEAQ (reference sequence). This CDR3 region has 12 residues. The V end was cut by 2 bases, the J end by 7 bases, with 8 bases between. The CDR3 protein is CASSLSDGGYTF. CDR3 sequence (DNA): TGTGCCAGCAGCTTAAGCGACGGTGGCTACACCTTC.

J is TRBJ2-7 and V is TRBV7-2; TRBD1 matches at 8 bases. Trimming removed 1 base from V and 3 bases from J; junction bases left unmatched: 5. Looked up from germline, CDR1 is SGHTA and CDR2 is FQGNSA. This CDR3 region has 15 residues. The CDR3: CASSLGTGGLYEQYF. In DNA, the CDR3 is TGTGCCAGCAGCTTAGGTACAGGGGGACTCTACGAGCAGTACTTC.

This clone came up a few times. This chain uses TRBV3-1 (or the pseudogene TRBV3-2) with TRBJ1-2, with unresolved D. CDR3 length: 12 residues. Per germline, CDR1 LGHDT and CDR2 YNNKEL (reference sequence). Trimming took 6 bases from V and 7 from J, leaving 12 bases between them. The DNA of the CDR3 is TGTGCCAGCAGGGATTTTCGGGGTGGCTACACCTTC. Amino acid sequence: CASRDFRGGYTF.

The CDR3 protein is CATQRTGNTEAFF. The CDR3 nucleotides are TGTGCCACCCAAAGGACAGGGAACACTGAAGCTTTCTTT. The gene calls are TRBV24-1 and TRBJ1-1; 7 bases match TRBD1. Germline CDR1 reads KGHDR; CDR2 reads SFDVKD. Trimming cost V 9 bases and J 1 base; bases outside gene matches: 4. The CDR3 is made up of 13 amino acids.

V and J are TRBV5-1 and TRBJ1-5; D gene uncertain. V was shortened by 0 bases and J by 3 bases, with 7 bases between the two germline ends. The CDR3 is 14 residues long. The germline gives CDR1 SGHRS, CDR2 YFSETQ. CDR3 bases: TGCGCCAGCAGCTTGGGGCATCCCAATCAGCCCCAGCATTTT. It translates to CASSLGHPNQPQHF.

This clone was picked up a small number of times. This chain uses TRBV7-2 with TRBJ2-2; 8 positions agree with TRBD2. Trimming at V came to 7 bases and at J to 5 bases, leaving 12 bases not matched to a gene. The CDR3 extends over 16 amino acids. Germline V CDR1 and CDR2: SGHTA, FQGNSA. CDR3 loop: CASTPPGLGVTGELFF. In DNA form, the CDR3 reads TGTGCCAGCACACCCCCGGGACTAGGGGTAACCGGGGAGCTGTTTTTT.

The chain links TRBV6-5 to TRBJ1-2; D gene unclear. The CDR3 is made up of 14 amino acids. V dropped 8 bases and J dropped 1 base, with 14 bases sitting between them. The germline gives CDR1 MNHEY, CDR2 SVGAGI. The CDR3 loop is CASRQDGSNYGYTF. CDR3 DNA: TGTGCCAGCCGTCAGGACGGCAGTAACTATGGCTACACCTTC.

CDR3 amino acids: CASSRGTGGDGYTF. As DNA, the CDR3 is TGTGCCAGCAGCCGAGGGACAGGGGGAGATGGCTACACCTTC. The J gene is TRBJ1-2, the V gene TRBV28, with 11 bases identical to TRBD1. J lost 6 bases, V lost 6 bases, and 6 bases had no gene match. Per germline, CDR1 MDHEN and CDR2 SYDVKM. This CDR3 comprises 14 residues.

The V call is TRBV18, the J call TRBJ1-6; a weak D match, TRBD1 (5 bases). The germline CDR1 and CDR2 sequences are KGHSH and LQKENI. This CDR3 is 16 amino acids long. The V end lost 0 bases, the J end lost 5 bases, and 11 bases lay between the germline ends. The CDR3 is CASSPPSGGNNSPLHF. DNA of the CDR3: TGTGCCAGCTCACCACCGTCGGGGGGTAATAATTCACCCCTCCACTTT. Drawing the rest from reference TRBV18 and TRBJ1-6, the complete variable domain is NAGVMQNPRHLVRRRGQEARLRCSPMKGHSHVYWYRQLPEEGLKFMVYLQKENIIDESGMPKERFSAEFPKEGPSILRIQQVVRGDSAAYFCASSPPSGGNNSPLHFGNGTRLTVT.

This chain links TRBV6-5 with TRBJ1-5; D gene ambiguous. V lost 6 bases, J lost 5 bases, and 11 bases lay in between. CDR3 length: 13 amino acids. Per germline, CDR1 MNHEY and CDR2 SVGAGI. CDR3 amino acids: CASSPVWDQPQHF. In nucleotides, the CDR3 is TGTGCCAGCAGCCCCGTGTGGGATCAGCCCCAGCATTTT.

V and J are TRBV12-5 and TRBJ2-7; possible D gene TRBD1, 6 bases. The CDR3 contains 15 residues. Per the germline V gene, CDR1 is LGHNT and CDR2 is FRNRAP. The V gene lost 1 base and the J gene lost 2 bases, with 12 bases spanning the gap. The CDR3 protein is CASGLGHTGPYEQYF. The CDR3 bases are TGTGCTAGTGGTTTGGGGCACACAGGGCCCTACGAGCAGTACTTC.

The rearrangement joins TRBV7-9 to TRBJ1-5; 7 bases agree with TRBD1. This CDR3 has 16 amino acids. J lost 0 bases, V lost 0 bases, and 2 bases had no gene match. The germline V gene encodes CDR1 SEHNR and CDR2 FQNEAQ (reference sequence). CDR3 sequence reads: CASSLADRYSNQPQHF. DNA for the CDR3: TGTGCCAGCAGCTTAGCGGACAGGTATAGCAATCAGCCCCAGCATTTT.

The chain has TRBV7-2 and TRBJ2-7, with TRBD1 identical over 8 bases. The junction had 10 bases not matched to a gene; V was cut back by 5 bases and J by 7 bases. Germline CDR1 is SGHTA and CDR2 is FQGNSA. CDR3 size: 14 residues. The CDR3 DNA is TGTGCCAGCAGCAACCCCCAGGGGGCGCGGGAGCAGTACTTC. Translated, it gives CASSNPQGAREQYF.

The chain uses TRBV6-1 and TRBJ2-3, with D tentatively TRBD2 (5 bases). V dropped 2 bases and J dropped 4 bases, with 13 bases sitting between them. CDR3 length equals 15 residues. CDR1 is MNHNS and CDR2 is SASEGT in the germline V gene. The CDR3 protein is CASSEMAAGADTQYF. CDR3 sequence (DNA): TGTGCCAGCAGTGAAATGGCTGCCGGGGCAGATACGCAGTATTTT.

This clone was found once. CDR3 loop: CASSPPNPGQGQETQYF. The CDR3 nucleotides are TGTGCCAGCTCACCACCTAACCCGGGACAGGGGCAAGAGACCCAGTACTTC. This chain joins TRBV18 and TRBJ2-5; 10 bases match TRBD1. Losses at the gene ends were 0 bases for V and 2 bases for J; bases not matched to a gene: 6. Germline V gene sequence: CDR1 KGHSH, CDR2 LQKENI. The CDR3 spans 17 residues.

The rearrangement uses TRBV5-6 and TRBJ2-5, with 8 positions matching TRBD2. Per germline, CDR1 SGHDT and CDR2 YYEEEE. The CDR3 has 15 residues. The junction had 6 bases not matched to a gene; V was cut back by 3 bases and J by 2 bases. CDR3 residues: CASSWGTSGQETQYF. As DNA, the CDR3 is TGTGCCAGCAGCTGGGGAACTAGCGGTCAAGAGACCCAGTACTTC.

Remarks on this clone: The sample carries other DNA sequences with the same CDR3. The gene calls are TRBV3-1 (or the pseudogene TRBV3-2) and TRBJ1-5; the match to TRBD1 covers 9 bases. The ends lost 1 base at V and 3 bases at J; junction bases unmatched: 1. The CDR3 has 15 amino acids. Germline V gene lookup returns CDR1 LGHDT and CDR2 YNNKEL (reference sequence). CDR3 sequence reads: CASSQGTGDNQPQHF. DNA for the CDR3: TGTGCCAGCAGCCAAGGGACAGGGGACAATCAGCCCCAGCATTTT.

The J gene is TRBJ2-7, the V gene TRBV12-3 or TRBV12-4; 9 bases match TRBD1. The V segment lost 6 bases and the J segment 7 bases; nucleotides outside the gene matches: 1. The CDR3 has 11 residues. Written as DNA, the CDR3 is TGTGCCAGCAGAGACAGGGGGGAGCAGTACTTC. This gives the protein CASRDRGEQYF.

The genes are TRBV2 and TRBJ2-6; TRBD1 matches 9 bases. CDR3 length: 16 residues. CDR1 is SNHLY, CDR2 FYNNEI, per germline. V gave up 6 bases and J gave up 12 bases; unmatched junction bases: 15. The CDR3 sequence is CASSYTGTGSSRVLTF. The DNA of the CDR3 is TGTGCCAGCAGCTATACCGGGACAGGGTCCTCTCGCGTCCTGACTTTC. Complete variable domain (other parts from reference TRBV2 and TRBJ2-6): EPEVTQTPSHQVTQMGQEVILRCVPISNHLYFYWYRQILGQKVEFLVSFYNNEISEKSEIFDDQFSVERPDGSNFTLKIRSTKLEDSAMYFCASSYTGTGSSRVLTFGAGSRLTVL.

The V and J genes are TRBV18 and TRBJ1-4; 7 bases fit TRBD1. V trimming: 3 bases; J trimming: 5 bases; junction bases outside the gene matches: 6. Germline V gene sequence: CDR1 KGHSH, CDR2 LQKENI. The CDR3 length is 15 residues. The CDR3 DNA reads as TGTGCCAGCTCACCCGGAGGGGGCTCAAATGAAAAACTGTTTTTT. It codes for CASSPGGGSNEKLFF.

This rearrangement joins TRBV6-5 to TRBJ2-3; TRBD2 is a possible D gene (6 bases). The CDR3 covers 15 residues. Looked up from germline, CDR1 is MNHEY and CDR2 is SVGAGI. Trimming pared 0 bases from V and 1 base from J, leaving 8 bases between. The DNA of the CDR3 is TGTGCCAGCAGTTACTCGGGACTTCGCACAGATACGCAGTATTTT. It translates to CASSYSGLRTDTQYF.

CDR3 sequence reads: CASSFGQNYGYTF. The CDR3 DNA reads as TGCGCCAGCAGCTTTGGGCAAAACTATGGCTACACCTTC. The chain has TRBV5-1 and TRBJ1-2, with D unresolved. V shed 2 bases and J shed 2 bases, with 7 bases lying between them. CDR1 is SGHRS and CDR2 is YFSETQ in the germline V gene. CDR3 size: 13 residues. Drawing the rest from reference TRBV5-1 and TRBJ1-2, the complete variable domain is KAGVTQTPRYLIKTRGQQVTLSCSPISGHRSVSWYQQTPGQGLQFLFEYFSETQRNKGNFPGRFSGRQFSNSRSEMNVSTLELGDSALYLCASSFGQNYGYTFGSGTRLTVV.